This T cell receptor beta chain came from a study of blood T cell repertoires in COVID-19. About the research overall: Spain, Italy and the United States supplied samples that represented acute and convalescent COVID-19. The analysed material was cDNA or gDNA that came from T cells, B-cell-depleted T cells, or PBMCs.

Germline V gene lookup returns CDR1 SGHRS and CDR2 YFSETQ. This CDR3 has 11 residues. V gave up 7 bases and J gave up 0 bases, with 4 bases separating them. Authors' processing steps: Using reference gene primer amplification, nucleated cell counts were estimated. TCRdb's copy holds only in-frame clones and misses some; the assay was immunoSEQ multiplex PCR. Clonal size and the V and J genes are those of that table, whereas D and trimming came from the DNA. Of 100,000 or so clones detected, roughly nine tenths appear once; the ten largest clones hold around 2%. This sequence was found in a man aged 50 to 60 with active COVID-19. Sequencing was carried out using peripheral blood. The rearrangement uses TRBV5-1 and TRBJ2-5; D gene uncertain. In DNA form, the CDR3 reads TGCGCCAGCCAGTACCAAGAGACCCAGTACTTC. It yields the protein CASQYQETQYF.